This T cell receptor beta chain stems from a study of pediatric ulcerative colitis. The wider study: Most patients had pancolitis, and two had left-sided colitis.

This CDR3 has 17 residues. V lost 0 bases to trimming and J lost 3 bases, with 17 bases between them. The germline gives CDR1 GTSNPN, CDR2 SVGIG (reference sequence). The survey-level immunoSEQ assay was used. The table came from immunoSEQ multiplex PCR; TCRdb's copy has only in-frame clones and leaves some out. The sample lists fewer than 40,000 clones, approximately 87% seen once, with roughly 24% in the top ten. The source of this sequence is a girl aged 10 to 17 with moderate ulcerative colitis. Input material: blood. The rearrangement uses TRBV30 and TRBJ2-2; no firm D call. The DNA of the CDR3 is TGTGCCTGGAGTGTACCCGACCCACGATTTTACACCGGGGAGCTGTTTTTT. Its protein is CAWSVPDPRFYTGELFF.